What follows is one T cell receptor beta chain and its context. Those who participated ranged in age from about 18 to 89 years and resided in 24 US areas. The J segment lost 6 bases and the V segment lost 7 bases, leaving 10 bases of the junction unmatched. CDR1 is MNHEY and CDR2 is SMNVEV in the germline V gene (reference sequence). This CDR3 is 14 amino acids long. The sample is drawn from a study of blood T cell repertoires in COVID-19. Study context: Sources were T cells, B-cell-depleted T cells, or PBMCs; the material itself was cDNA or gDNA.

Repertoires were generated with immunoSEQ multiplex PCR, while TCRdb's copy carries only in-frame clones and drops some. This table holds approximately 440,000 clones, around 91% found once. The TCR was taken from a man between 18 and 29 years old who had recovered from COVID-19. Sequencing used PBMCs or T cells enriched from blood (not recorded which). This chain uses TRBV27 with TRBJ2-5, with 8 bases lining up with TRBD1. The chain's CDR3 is CASTLRQGTQTQYF. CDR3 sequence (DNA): TGTGCCAGCACTCTGAGACAGGGGACGCAGACCCAGTACTTC.